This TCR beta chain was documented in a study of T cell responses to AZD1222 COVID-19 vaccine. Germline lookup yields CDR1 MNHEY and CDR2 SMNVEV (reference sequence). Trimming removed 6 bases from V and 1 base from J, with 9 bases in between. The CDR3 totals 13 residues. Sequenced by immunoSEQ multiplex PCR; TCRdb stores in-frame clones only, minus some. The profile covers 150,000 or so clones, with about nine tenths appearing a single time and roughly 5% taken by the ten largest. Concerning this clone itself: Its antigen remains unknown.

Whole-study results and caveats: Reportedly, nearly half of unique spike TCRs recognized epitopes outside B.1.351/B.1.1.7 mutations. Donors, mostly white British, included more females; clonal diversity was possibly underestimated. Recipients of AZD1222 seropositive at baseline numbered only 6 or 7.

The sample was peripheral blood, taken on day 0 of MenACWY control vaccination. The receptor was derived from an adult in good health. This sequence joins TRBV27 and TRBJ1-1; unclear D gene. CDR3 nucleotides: TGTGCCAGCAGCCATGACGGGAACACTGAAGCTTTCTTT. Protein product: CASSHDGNTEAFF.